Below, 3 T cell receptor beta chains from the same sample are listed, as sequenced in a study of blood T cell repertoires in COVID-19 (dated by TCRdb to 2018 to 2021). The library was generated by the immunoSEQ multiplex PCR assay. Drawn from immuneACCESS, this table holds only the in-frame rearrangements with V and J called that TCRdb kept. Clones are partly lost; checked studies trace under half to an unresolved V gene and leave the rest unexplained. Recorded for this sample are a few hundred thousand clones; around nine tenths of them occurred a single time. The biggest ten clones account for 0.85% to 1.3% of the sample. The sequenced sample consisted of PBMCs or T cells enriched from blood (not recorded which). The origin of the receptors is a woman aged 25 to 39 who had been exposed to COVID-19.

The rearrangement uses TRBV7-9 and TRBJ2-5; D may be TRBD1 (5 bases). The length of the CDR3 is 15 residues. V shed 2 bases and J shed 2 bases, with 12 bases lying between them. Germline CDR1 is SEHNR and CDR2 is FQNEAQ (reference sequence). The CDR3 DNA follows: TGTGCCAGCAGCTTACGGGTCAGGGAACAAGAGACCCAGTACTTC. It codes for CASSLRVREQETQYF.

This clone was found once. V and J are TRBV7-8 and TRBJ1-4; D call uncertain. Trimming cost V 0 bases and J 10 bases, with 12 bases left between them. CDR1 and CDR2 from the germline V gene are SGHVS and FQNEAQ. This CDR3 region has 14 residues. DNA for the CDR3: TGTGCCAGCAGCTTAGCGCGGAGTATGGGAAAACTGTTTTTT. Its protein is CASSLARSMGKLFF.

The DNA for the CDR3 is TGTGCCAGCAGCCAGGAAGGGGTGGGATTGGGATCCTACAATGAGCAGTTCTTC. Translated, it gives CASSQEGVGLGSYNEQFF. The chain employs TRBV3-1 (or the pseudogene TRBV3-2) and TRBJ2-1; TRBD1 might be the D (5 bases). This CDR3 has 18 amino acids. CDR1 is LGHDT and CDR2 is YNNKEL in the germline V gene (reference sequence). Between the trimmed V and J ends, which lost 3 bases and 1 base, there was a span of 19 bases.